The rows below give T cell receptor beta chains drawn from one sample of a study of blood T cell repertoires in COVID-19. The assay was immunoSEQ multiplex PCR, and TCRdb's table has in-frame clones only and misses some. Among under 300,000 clones, 89% were seen once, and the ten largest hold less than 0.95%. The source material was peripheral blood. All receptors derive from a woman aged 40 to 49 who had recovered from COVID-19. CDR3s include the opening cysteine and the closing phenylalanine or tryptophan. Each record gives: clone size, J gene, V gene, D gene, CDR3 DNA, CDR3 protein. D genes are given only for firm matches. Size values are once, few and many counts, or a class for expanded clones, and some rows have none.

clone size: -; J gene: TRBJ2-1; V gene: TRBV10-3; D gene: TRBD2; CDR3 DNA: TGTGCCATACGGCGGGAGGCCATCTCCTACAATGAGCAGTTCTTC; CDR3 protein: CAIRREAISYNEQFF
clone size: -; J gene: TRBJ2-7; V gene: TRBV7-9; D gene: TRBD2; CDR3 DNA: TGTGCCAGCAGCCCGGGACTAGCGGGGACGGACGAGCAGTACTTC; CDR3 protein: CASSPGLAGTDEQYF
clone size: -; J gene: TRBJ1-3; V gene: TRBV30; D gene: -; CDR3 DNA: TGTGCCTGGAGTACCTCCCGGGTGCCGGGGGATGGAAACACCATATATTTT; CDR3 protein: CAWSTSRVPGDGNTIYF
clone size: once; J gene: TRBJ1-6; V gene: TRBV30; D gene: -; CDR3 DNA: TGTGCCTGGACACCGAGCTCCTATAATTCACCCCTCCACTTT; CDR3 protein: CAWTPSSYNSPLHF
clone size: -; J gene: TRBJ2-3; V gene: TRBV4-2; D gene: TRBD2; CDR3 DNA: TGTGCCAGCAGCCAAGGGACTAGCGGGTTCGATACGCAGTATTTT; CDR3 protein: CASSQGTSGFDTQYF
clone size: few; J gene: TRBJ2-3; V gene: TRBV4-2; D gene: TRBD2; CDR3 DNA: TGTGCCAGCAGCCCTAGCGGAACTAGCACAGATACGCAGTATTTT; CDR3 protein: CASSPSGTSTDTQYF
clone size: few; J gene: TRBJ2-1; V gene: TRBV9; D gene: -; CDR3 DNA: TGTGCCAGCAGCGTTGCGGGACTCGCCAATGAGCAGTTCTTC; CDR3 protein: CASSVAGLANEQFF
clone size: few; J gene: TRBJ2-1; V gene: TRBV9; D gene: -; CDR3 DNA: TGTGCCAGCAGCGGGGCTGGCGGGACGAGGAATGAGCAGTTCTTC; CDR3 protein: CASSGAGGTRNEQFF
clone size: -; J gene: TRBJ2-2; V gene: TRBV7-2; D gene: -; CDR3 DNA: TGTGCCAGTACGGGGATTGTCACCGGGGAGCTGTTTTTT; CDR3 protein: CASTGIVTGELFF
clone size: -; J gene: TRBJ2-5; V gene: TRBV5-8; D gene: TRBD1; CDR3 DNA: TGTGCCAGCAGCCTGTGGACAGGAGCTGAAGAGACCCAGTACTTC; CDR3 protein: CASSLWTGAEETQYF
clone size: -; J gene: TRBJ2-1; V gene: TRBV19; D gene: -; CDR3 DNA: TGTGCCAGTAGTATAGATCTCCGGAGCTCCTACAATGAGCAGTTCTTC; CDR3 protein: CASSIDLRSSYNEQFF
clone size: -; J gene: TRBJ2-7; V gene: TRBV7-9; D gene: TRBD1; CDR3 DNA: TGTGCCAGCAGGCGTTCGTCAGGGGGCTACGAGCAGTACTTC; CDR3 protein: CASRRSSGGYEQYF
clone size: once; J gene: TRBJ2-3; V gene: TRBV18; D gene: TRBD1; CDR3 DNA: TGTGCCAGCTCACCGGGGGACAGCGATACGCAGTATTTT; CDR3 protein: CASSPGDSDTQYF
clone size: -; J gene: TRBJ2-7; V gene: TRBV5-1; D gene: -; CDR3 DNA: TGCGCCAGCGCCCCTGCGGGAAACGAGCAGTACTTC; CDR3 protein: CASAPAGNEQYF
clone size: -; J gene: TRBJ2-5; V gene: TRBV19; D gene: TRBD2; CDR3 DNA: TGTGCCAGTAGTCGGGGGACTAGCGGGAGTGGGACCGGGGAGACCCAGTACTTC; CDR3 protein: CASSRGTSGSGTGETQYF
clone size: -; J gene: TRBJ2-5; V gene: TRBV11-2; D gene: TRBD1; CDR3 DNA: TGTGCCAGCAGCTCAGGACAGGGGCACCAAGAGACCCAGTACTTC; CDR3 protein: CASSSGQGHQETQYF
clone size: -; J gene: TRBJ2-2; V gene: TRBV6-5; D gene: TRBD2; CDR3 DNA: TGTGCCAGCAGGGGACTAGCGGGGGGCACCGGGGAGCTGTTTTTT; CDR3 protein: CASRGLAGGTGELFF
clone size: -; J gene: TRBJ2-7; V gene: TRBV7-8; D gene: TRBD2; CDR3 DNA: TGTGCCAGCAGCTTAGCGGAGACTAGCGACGAGCAGTACTTC; CDR3 protein: CASSLAETSDEQYF
clone size: -; J gene: TRBJ1-4; V gene: TRBV25-1; D gene: TRBD1; CDR3 DNA: TGTGCCAGCAGGACAGGGGTAGGTGAAAAACTGTTTTTT; CDR3 protein: CASRTGVGEKLFF
clone size: -; J gene: TRBJ2-6; V gene: TRBV7-9; D gene: -; CDR3 DNA: TGTGCCAGCAGGCTAGGAAACTCTGGGGCCAACGTCCTGACTTTC; CDR3 protein: CASRLGNSGANVLTF
clone size: once; J gene: TRBJ2-1; V gene: TRBV5-6; D gene: TRBD1; CDR3 DNA: TGTGCCAGCACCCCTACGGGGACAGAATCATACAATGAGCAGTTCTTC; CDR3 protein: CASTPTGTESYNEQFF
clone size: few; J gene: TRBJ1-1; V gene: TRBV2; D gene: -; CDR3 DNA: TGTGCCAGCAGACCCCAGGGGATGGACACTGAAGCTTTCTTT; CDR3 protein: CASRPQGMDTEAFF
clone size: -; J gene: TRBJ2-6; V gene: TRBV5-1; D gene: -; CDR3 DNA: TGCGCCAGCAGCTTGGGGACAGATGGGGCCAACGTCCTGACTTTC; CDR3 protein: CASSLGTDGANVLTF
clone size: -; J gene: TRBJ2-2; V gene: TRBV24-1; D gene: -; CDR3 DNA: TGTGCCACCACAGGGGCCGACACCGGGGAGCTGTTTTTT; CDR3 protein: CATTGADTGELFF
clone size: -; J gene: TRBJ1-5; V gene: TRBV10-2; D gene: TRBD1; CDR3 DNA: TGCGCCAGCAGTGAACGGGTGGGGGACAGGGGGAATCAGCCCCAGCATTTT; CDR3 protein: CASSERVGDRGNQPQHF
clone size: -; J gene: TRBJ2-2; V gene: TRBV9; D gene: TRBD2; CDR3 DNA: TGTGCCAGCAGCCCACGGACTAGCGGGTTACGGGAGCTGTTTTTT; CDR3 protein: CASSPRTSGLRELFF
clone size: -; J gene: TRBJ2-3; V gene: TRBV15; D gene: -; CDR3 DNA: TGTGCCACCAGGTTCGCGGGATTGACAGATACGCAGTATTTT; CDR3 protein: CATRFAGLTDTQYF
clone size: -; J gene: TRBJ2-1; V gene: TRBV19; D gene: TRBD1; CDR3 DNA: TGTGCCAGTAGGGATGAGACAGGGGCAATCAATGAGCAGTTCTTC; CDR3 protein: CASRDETGAINEQFF
clone size: -; J gene: TRBJ2-1; V gene: TRBV19; D gene: TRBD2; CDR3 DNA: TGTGCCAGTACCCGCCCGACTAGCGGGAGTATGGACAATGAGCAGTTCTTC; CDR3 protein: CASTRPTSGSMDNEQFF
clone size: -; J gene: TRBJ1-5; V gene: TRBV18; D gene: -; CDR3 DNA: TGTGCCAGCTCACCACCCGGATACGTACAGGGTGATCAGCCCCAGCATTTT; CDR3 protein: CASSPPGYVQGDQPQHF
clone size: -; J gene: TRBJ2-1; V gene: TRBV29-1; D gene: TRBD2; CDR3 DNA: TGCAGCGTCCCTAGCGGTTCCTACAATGAGCAGTTCTTC; CDR3 protein: CSVPSGSYNEQFF
clone size: -; J gene: TRBJ2-7; V gene: TRBV18; D gene: TRBD2; CDR3 DNA: TGTGCCAGCTCACCACCTTCCCAGGGAGGGTACGAGCAGTACTTC; CDR3 protein: CASSPPSQGGYEQYF
clone size: once; J gene: TRBJ2-1; V gene: TRBV9; D gene: TRBD2; CDR3 DNA: TGTGCCAGCAGCCCCAGGGGGACTAGCGAAGGAGCCAATGAGCAGTTCTTC; CDR3 protein: CASSPRGTSEGANEQFF
clone size: once; J gene: TRBJ2-1; V gene: TRBV2; D gene: TRBD2; CDR3 DNA: TGTGCCAGCAGTGAATGGCGGGAGAACAATGAGCAGTTCTTC; CDR3 protein: CASSEWRENNEQFF
clone size: -; J gene: TRBJ2-3; V gene: TRBV4-1; D gene: TRBD2; CDR3 DNA: TGCGCCAGCAGCCAAGACCGAGACAGCGGGAAGGCCACAGATACGCAGTATTTT; CDR3 protein: CASSQDRDSGKATDTQYF
clone size: -; J gene: TRBJ1-2; V gene: TRBV6-5; D gene: -; CDR3 DNA: TGTGCCAGCAGCGCGGCAGGGGCTGGCTACACCTTC; CDR3 protein: CASSAAGAGYTF
clone size: -; J gene: TRBJ1-1; V gene: TRBV19; D gene: -; CDR3 DNA: TGTGCCAGTAGCTCGAGACCGCGGGACACTGAAGCTTTCTTT; CDR3 protein: CASSSRPRDTEAFF
clone size: -; J gene: TRBJ2-3; V gene: TRBV6-2/TRBV6-3; D gene: TRBD2; CDR3 DNA: TGTGCCAGCAGTTACTCTCCCAGCGGGGGTAGTGATACGCAGTATTTT; CDR3 protein: CASSYSPSGGSDTQYF
clone size: -; J gene: TRBJ1-5; V gene: TRBV29-1; D gene: -; CDR3 DNA: TGCAGCGTTGAATCTGGGGGCGATCAGCCCCAGCATTTT; CDR3 protein: CSVESGGDQPQHF
clone size: -; J gene: TRBJ1-2; V gene: TRBV6-5; D gene: -; CDR3 DNA: TGTGCCAGCAACGCCTTCCCCGGGGGGAACTATGGCTACACCTTC; CDR3 protein: CASNAFPGGNYGYTF
clone size: few; J gene: TRBJ2-7; V gene: TRBV6-5; D gene: -; CDR3 DNA: TGTGCCAGCAGTTACTCGGCAGGATTCACCTACGAGCAGTACTTC; CDR3 protein: CASSYSAGFTYEQYF
clone size: -; J gene: TRBJ1-1; V gene: TRBV4-2; D gene: TRBD1; CDR3 DNA: TGTGCCAGCAGCCAAGATCGGCAGGGGGTTTTTTCTGAAGCTTTCTTT; CDR3 protein: CASSQDRQGVFSEAFF
clone size: -; J gene: TRBJ1-5; V gene: TRBV5-1; D gene: -; CDR3 DNA: TGCGCCAGCAGCTTGGCTCCCCGGGATTATAGCAATCAGCCCCAGCATTTT; CDR3 protein: CASSLAPRDYSNQPQHF
clone size: -; J gene: TRBJ2-3; V gene: TRBV3-1/TRBV3-2; D gene: -; CDR3 DNA: TGTGCCAGCAGCCAAGAGGGGCCCCAGACGCAGTATTTT; CDR3 protein: CASSQEGPQTQYF
clone size: -; J gene: TRBJ1-1; V gene: TRBV6-5; D gene: -; CDR3 DNA: TGTGCCAGCAGTAACCTGAGGGTATCGAACACTGAAGCTTTCTTT; CDR3 protein: CASSNLRVSNTEAFF
clone size: few; J gene: TRBJ2-1; V gene: TRBV4-1; D gene: TRBD2; CDR3 DNA: TGCGCCAGCAGCCATCCTCGATCGGGACTAGCGGGAGAGGCGTACAATGAGCAGTTCTTC; CDR3 protein: CASSHPRSGLAGEAYNEQFF
clone size: -; J gene: TRBJ2-2; V gene: TRBV7-3; D gene: TRBD2; CDR3 DNA: TGTGCCAGCAGCTCGCGGGAGGCGGGCACCGGGGAGCTGTTTTTT; CDR3 protein: CASSSREAGTGELFF
clone size: once; J gene: TRBJ1-1; V gene: TRBV10-3; D gene: TRBD1; CDR3 DNA: TGTGCCATCAGTGGGACAGGGGGTATGAACACTGAAGCTTTCTTT; CDR3 protein: CAISGTGGMNTEAFF
clone size: -; J gene: TRBJ2-2; V gene: TRBV19; D gene: -; CDR3 DNA: TGTGCCACCAAGACCGGGACTGGGGGAACCGGGGAGCTGTTTTTT; CDR3 protein: CATKTGTGGTGELFF
clone size: -; J gene: TRBJ1-4; V gene: TRBV30; D gene: -; CDR3 DNA: TGTGCCTGGAGTGTACTGTTTACAGGGCGCAATGAAAAACTGTTTTTT; CDR3 protein: CAWSVLFTGRNEKLFF
clone size: -; J gene: TRBJ1-6; V gene: TRBV19; D gene: TRBD1; CDR3 DNA: TGTGCCACCGGACAGGCACGGAATTCACCCCTCCACTTT; CDR3 protein: CATGQARNSPLHF
clone size: -; J gene: TRBJ2-5; V gene: TRBV5-1; D gene: -; CDR3 DNA: TGCGCCAGCAGCTTTTCTGAGACCCAGTACTTC; CDR3 protein: CASSFSETQYF
clone size: -; J gene: TRBJ2-5; V gene: TRBV18; D gene: TRBD1; CDR3 DNA: TGTGCCAGCTCATCAACTCGCACCGGGACAGCCCAAGAGACCCAGTACTTC; CDR3 protein: CASSSTRTGTAQETQYF
clone size: -; J gene: TRBJ2-2; V gene: TRBV7-3; D gene: -; CDR3 DNA: TGTGCCAGCAGCTTGGGACTGAGCACCGGGGAGCTGTTTTTT; CDR3 protein: CASSLGLSTGELFF
clone size: -; J gene: TRBJ2-6; V gene: TRBV14; D gene: -; CDR3 DNA: TGTGCCAGCAGCCAAGCTTTCTCGGGGGCCAACGTCCTGACTTTC; CDR3 protein: CASSQAFSGANVLTF